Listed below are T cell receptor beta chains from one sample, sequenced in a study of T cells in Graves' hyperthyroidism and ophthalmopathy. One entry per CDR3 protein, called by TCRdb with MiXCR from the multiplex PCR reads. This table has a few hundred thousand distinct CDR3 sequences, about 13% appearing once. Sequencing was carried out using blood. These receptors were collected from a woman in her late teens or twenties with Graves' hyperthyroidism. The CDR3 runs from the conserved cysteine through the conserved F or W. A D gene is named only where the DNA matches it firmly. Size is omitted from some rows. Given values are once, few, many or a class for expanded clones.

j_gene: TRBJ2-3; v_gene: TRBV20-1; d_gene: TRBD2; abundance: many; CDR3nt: TGCAGTGCTTCCGGCGTAGCGGGAGGCGGCACAGATACGCAGTATTTT; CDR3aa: CSASGVAGGGTDTQYF
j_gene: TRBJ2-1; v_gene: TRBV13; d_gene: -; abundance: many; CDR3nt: TGTGCCAGCAGTCAGGCATCCGGGGACAATGAGCAGTTCTTC; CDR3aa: CASSQASGDNEQFF
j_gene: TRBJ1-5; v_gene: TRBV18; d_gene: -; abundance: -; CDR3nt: TGTGCCAGCTCCGACAGGATTAGCAATCAGCCCCAGCATTTT; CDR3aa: CASSDRISNQPQHF
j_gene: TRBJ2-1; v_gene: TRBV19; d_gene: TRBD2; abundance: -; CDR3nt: TGTGCCAGTAGACAGAGCCCCCCCACTAGCGGGAGGGCCTACAATGAGCAGTTCTTC; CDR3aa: CASRQSPPTSGRAYNEQFF
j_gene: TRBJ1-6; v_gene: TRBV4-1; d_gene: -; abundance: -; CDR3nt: TGCGCCAGCAGCCAAGATCGTCCTAGCTCCTATAATTCACCCCTCCACTTT; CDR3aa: CASSQDRPSSYNSPLHF
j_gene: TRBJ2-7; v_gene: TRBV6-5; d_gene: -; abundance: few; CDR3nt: TGTGCCAGCAGTTACTACCCCTACGAGCAGTACTTC; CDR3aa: CASSYYPYEQYF
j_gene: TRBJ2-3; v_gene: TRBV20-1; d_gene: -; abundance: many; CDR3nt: TGCAGTGCTAGAGTGCCACTGGGCACAGATACGCAGTATTTT; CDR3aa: CSARVPLGTDTQYF
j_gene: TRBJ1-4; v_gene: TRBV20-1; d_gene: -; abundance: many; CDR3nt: TGCAGTGGGGCAGATAATGAAAAACTGTTTTTT; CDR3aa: CSGADNEKLFF
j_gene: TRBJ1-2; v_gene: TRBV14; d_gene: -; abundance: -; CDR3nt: TGTGCCAGCAGCCAAGATAGTGATACAGGGATATATTATGGCTACACCTTC; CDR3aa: CASSQDSDTGIYYGYTF
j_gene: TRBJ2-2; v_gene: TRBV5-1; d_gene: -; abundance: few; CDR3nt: TGCGCCAGCCAGCCCGGTGGAGGAGGACACGGGGAGCTGTTTTTT; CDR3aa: CASQPGGGGHGELFF
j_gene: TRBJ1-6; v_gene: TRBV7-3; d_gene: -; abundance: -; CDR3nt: TGTGCCAGCGCTGGGACCGAAAATTCACCCCTCCACTTT; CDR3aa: CASAGTENSPLHF
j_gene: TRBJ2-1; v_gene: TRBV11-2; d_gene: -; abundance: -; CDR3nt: TGTGCCAGCAGCGTGACGACAGGCAATGAGCAGTTCTTC; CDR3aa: CASSVTTGNEQFF
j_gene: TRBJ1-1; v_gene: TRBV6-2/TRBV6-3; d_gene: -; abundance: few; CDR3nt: TGTGCCAGCAGTTACTCGACGGACACTGAAGCTTTCTTT; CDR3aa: CASSYSTDTEAFF
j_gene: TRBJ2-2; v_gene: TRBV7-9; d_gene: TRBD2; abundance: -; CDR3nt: TGTGCCAGCAACCCTCCCGGACTAGCGAACACCGGGGAGCTGTTTTTT; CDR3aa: CASNPPGLANTGELFF
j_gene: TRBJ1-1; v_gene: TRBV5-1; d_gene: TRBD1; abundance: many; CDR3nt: TGCGCCAGCAGCTTGAGGACAGGGAACACTGAAGCTTTCTTT; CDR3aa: CASSLRTGNTEAFF
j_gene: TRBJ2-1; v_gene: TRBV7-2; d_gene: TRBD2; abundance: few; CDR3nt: TGTGCCAGCAGCTTCGGGGGGGGGCCCTCTACCTACAATGAGCAGTTCTTC; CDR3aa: CASSFGGGPSTYNEQFF
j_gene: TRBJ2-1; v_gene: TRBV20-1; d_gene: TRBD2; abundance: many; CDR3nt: TGCAGTGCTTACGGGACTAGCGGGAGTAATGAGCAGTTCTTC; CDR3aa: CSAYGTSGSNEQFF
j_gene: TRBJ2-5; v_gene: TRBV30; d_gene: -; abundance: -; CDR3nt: TGTGCCTGGAATCGCAACCTCCAAGAGACCCAGTACTTC; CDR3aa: CAWNRNLQETQYF
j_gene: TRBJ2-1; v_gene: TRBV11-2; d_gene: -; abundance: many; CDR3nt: TGTGCCAGCAGCCTGTCTAGCGCGAGCTCCTACAATGAGCAGTTCTTC; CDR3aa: CASSLSSASSYNEQFF
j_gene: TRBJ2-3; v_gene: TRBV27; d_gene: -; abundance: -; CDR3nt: TGTGCCAGCAGTCTCCCGGACACTAATACGCAGTATTTT; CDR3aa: CASSLPDTNTQYF